The 5 T cell receptor beta chains reported below all come from one sample, sequenced in a study of blood T cell repertoires in COVID-19. This table comes from immunoSEQ multiplex PCR, and its TCRdb copy is limited to in-frame clones, with some not included. The sample includes 57,000 or so clones, 70% to 85% of them seen just once. Source material: peripheral blood. The receptors here all came from a woman older than 75 with active or convalescent COVID-19.

This chain joins TRBV19 and TRBJ1-1; D is possibly TRBD1 (5 bases). CDR3 length: 13 amino acids. The V gene lost 6 bases and the J gene lost 0 bases, with 8 bases spanning the gap. Germline V lookup: CDR1 LNHDA, CDR2 SQIVND (reference sequence). As DNA, the CDR3 is TGTGCCAGTAGAACGACAGTGAACACTGAAGCTTTCTTT. Its protein product is CASRTTVNTEAFF.

The rearrangement uses TRBV10-2 and TRBJ2-7; TRBD1 matches at 8 bases. The CDR3 contains 15 residues. The germline V gene encodes CDR1 WSHSY and CDR2 SAAADI. The V and J ends lost 3 bases and 0 bases, in that order; junction bases with no gene match: 4. The CDR3 region has the DNA TGCGCCAGCAGTGACAGGACAGGGAGCTCCTACGAGCAGTACTTC. Its protein product is CASSDRTGSSYEQYF.

The V and J genes are TRBV11-3 and TRBJ2-3, with no clear D. Trimming took off 3 bases at V and 4 bases at J, with 2 bases between the two ends. This CDR3 region has 11 residues. Per the germline V gene, CDR1 is SGHNT and CDR2 is YENEEA. The CDR3 region is CASSFSDTQYF. The CDR3 DNA sequence: TGTGCCAGCAGCTTCTCAGATACGCAGTATTTT. The entire variable domain, with the rest obtained from reference TRBV11-3 and TRBJ2-3, is as follows: EAGVVQSPRYKIIEKKQPVAFWCNPISGHNTLYWYLQNLGQGPELLIRYENEEAVDDSQLPKDRFSAERLKGVDSTLKIQPAELGDSAVYLCASSFSDTQYFGPGTRLTVL.

The CDR3 is CSVDGTGGTEAFF. The DNA of the CDR3 is TGCAGCGTAGATGGGACAGGGGGAACTGAAGCTTTCTTT. The rearrangement links TRBV29-1 to TRBJ1-1, with 11 bases that match TRBD1. The CDR3 loop spans 13 amino acids. Trimming at V came to 6 bases and at J to 5 bases, leaving 5 bases not matched to a gene. Looked up from germline, CDR1 is SQVTM and CDR2 is ANQGSEA.

The chain recombines TRBV2 with TRBJ1-1, with D tentatively TRBD1 (6 bases). Germline loops: CDR1 SNHLY, CDR2 FYNNEI. The V end was cut by 9 bases, the J end by 1 base, with 9 bases between. This CDR3 has 12 amino acids. The CDR3 DNA is TGTGCCAGTCGGACAGCGAACACTGAAGCTTTCTTT. Translation: CASRTANTEAFF.